The 23 T cell receptor beta chains below all came from one sample that was sequenced in a study of T cell responses to AZD1222 COVID-19 vaccine. Sequencing was performed with immunoSEQ multiplex PCR; in TCRdb, only in-frame clones are kept and a portion is missing. The data show around 150,000 clones, 90% seen once. The starting material was peripheral blood, obtained 28 days after the second AZD1222 dose. These receptors were collected from an adult who received the AZD1222 COVID-19 vaccine.

The rearrangement uses TRBV28 and TRBJ2-1; D may be TRBD1 or TRBD2 (6 bases each). V was pared by 3 bases and J by 8 bases, with 14 bases between. This CDR3 comprises 14 residues. CDR1 MDHEN and CDR2 SYDVKM come from the germline V gene. The CDR3 coding sequence is TGTGCCAGCAGTTTCCGACAGGAGGGGGATGAGCAGTTCTTC. Translated: CASSFRQEGDEQFF.

The CDR3 DNA reads as TGTGCCAGCAGCCAAGGGGGACAGGGGGCAGGAGAGACCCAGTACTTC. It specifies CASSQGGQGAGETQYF. This chain links TRBV14 with TRBJ2-5; TRBD1 matches at 12 bases. The CDR3 is 16 amino acids. Unmatched junction bases numbered 4, after V lost 1 base and J lost 4 bases. Germline V lookup: CDR1 SGHDN, CDR2 FVKESK. The full variable domain, in which reference TRBV14 and TRBJ2-5 provide the parts outside the CDR3, is EAGVTQFPSHSVIEKGQTVTLRCDPISGHDNLYWYRRVMGKEIKFLLHFVKESKQDESGMPNNRFLAERTGGTYSTLKVQPAELEDSGVYFCASSQGGQGAGETQYFGPGTRLLVL.

The genes are TRBV6-5 and TRBJ1-2; 7 bases are shared with TRBD1. This CDR3 has 14 amino acids. Trimming removed 7 bases from V and 3 bases from J; junction bases left unmatched: 8. Germline assignment: CDR1 MNHEY and CDR2 SVGAGI. The CDR3 reads CASNQGDSHYGYTF. The CDR3 DNA reads TGTGCCAGCAATCAGGGGGACAGTCACTATGGCTACACCTTC.

CDR3: CASSRGGAASSYEQYF. In DNA form, the CDR3 reads TGTGCCAGCTCCCGGGGCGGGGCTGCTAGCTCCTACGAGCAGTACTTC. J is TRBJ2-7 and V is TRBV18, with a weak D call TRBD2 (6 bases). CDR3 length equals 16 residues. Trimming removed 6 bases at V and 0 bases at J, with 18 bases between. Germline V gives CDR1 KGHSH, CDR2 LQKENI.

The chain couples TRBV5-6 to TRBJ2-3; the D call may be TRBD1 or TRBD2 (5 bases each). This CDR3 spans 16 amino acids. V lost 2 bases and J 2 bases, leaving 15 bases between the germline ends. The germline V gene has CDR1 SGHDT and CDR2 YYEEEE. The CDR3 spells CASSFRVRGDTDTQYF. CDR3 sequence (DNA): TGTGCCAGCAGCTTTCGGGTGAGAGGGGACACAGATACGCAGTATTTT.

This sequence joins TRBV4-3 and TRBJ2-2; TRBD2 aligns across 7 bases. This CDR3 has 14 residues. Germline assignment: CDR1 LGHNA and CDR2 YSLEER. J was trimmed by 7 bases and V by 4 bases; bases with no gene match: 6. This chain's CDR3 is CASSRLTSDGELFF. Written as DNA, the CDR3 is TGCGCCAGCAGCCGACTAACTAGCGACGGGGAGCTGTTTTTT.

This chain links TRBV18 with TRBJ1-6, with a weak D call TRBD1 (5 bases). V lost 1 base and J lost 0, with 7 bases in between. The CDR3 sequence is 16 residues long. Germline values: CDR1 KGHSH, CDR2 LQKENI. The CDR3 reads CASSPRTSSYNSPLHF. CDR3 DNA: TGTGCCAGCTCACCACGGACAAGCTCCTATAATTCACCCCTCCACTTT.

This chain uses TRBV11-3 with TRBJ2-2, with no clear D. CDR1 and CDR2 (germline): SGHNT, YENEEA. V lost 3 bases and J lost 5, with 7 bases in between. This CDR3 spans 13 amino acids. The CDR3 DNA reads as TGTGCCAGCAGCTTTGTGGGGACCGGGGAGCTGTTTTTT. It is translated as CASSFVGTGELFF.

This clone is a singleton in its sample. The chain has TRBV30 and TRBJ1-3; weak D call: TRBD1 (5 bases). Germline CDR1 and CDR2: GTSNPN and SVGIG (reference sequence). V was clipped by 4 bases and J by 1 base, with 11 bases between them. The CDR3 is made up of 14 amino acids. In DNA, the CDR3 is TGTGCCTGGATCGGGACCAGGTCTGGAAACACCATATATTTT. Protein sequence: CAWIGTRSGNTIYF.

This clone has a single count. The J gene is TRBJ1-5, the V gene TRBV7-2; D perhaps matches TRBD1 (5 bases). CDR3 size: 16 residues. Germline V gene data show CDR1 as SGHTA and CDR2 as FQGNSA. Trimming pared 5 bases from V and 0 bases from J, leaving 14 bases between. The CDR3 nucleotides are TGTGCCAGCAGCCCAGGGTCCACCCATAGCAATCAGCCCCAGCATTTT. Its translation: CASSPGSTHSNQPQHF. Based on the CDR3 plus reference TRBV7-2 and TRBJ1-5, the full variable domain is GAGVSQSPSNKVTEKGKDVELRCDPISGHTALYWYRQSLGQGLEFLIYFQGNSAPDKSGLPSDRFSAERTGGSVSTLTIQRTQQEDSAVYLCASSPGSTHSNQPQHFGDGTRLSIL.

This sequence joins TRBV19 and TRBJ1-1; perhaps TRBD1 as D (5 bases). CDR1 LNHDA and CDR2 SQIVND come from the germline V gene (reference sequence). The V and J ends lost 7 bases and 1 base respectively, with 13 bases between them. CDR3 length: 14 amino acids. The CDR3: CASTPRGENTEAFF. The CDR3 DNA sequence: TGTGCCAGTACCCCTCGAGGGGAGAACACTGAAGCTTTCTTT.

CDR3 bases: TGTGCCAGCAGCCAAGAGGGGAGCGATCCGGCCATATATTTT. Protein: CASSQEGSDPAIYF. V usage is TRBV3-1 (or the pseudogene TRBV3-2) and J usage is TRBJ1-3; D uncertain. This CDR3 region has 14 residues. Trimming took 0 bases from V and 11 from J, leaving 14 bases between them. Germline assignment: CDR1 LGHDT and CDR2 YNNKEL (reference sequence).

The chain is built from TRBV2 and TRBJ1-2; TRBD1 might be the D (6 bases). Per the germline V gene, CDR1 is SNHLY and CDR2 is FYNNEI. V shed 7 bases and J shed 3 bases, with 18 bases lying between them. The CDR3 has 15 residues. The CDR3 sequence: CASIPHTGLDYGYTF. The CDR3 DNA follows: TGTGCCAGCATCCCCCACACAGGGCTTGACTATGGCTACACCTTC.

The V gene is TRBV6-5, the J gene TRBJ1-2, with TRBD1 as a possible D gene (5 bases). The CDR3 length is 15 residues. V dropped 0 bases and J dropped 4 bases, with 12 bases sitting between them. The germline V gene has CDR1 MNHEY and CDR2 SVGAGI. CDR3 DNA: TGTGCCAGCAGTTACTCCCCTTGGGGCACCTATGGCTACACCTTC. As protein: CASSYSPWGTYGYTF.

This clone was counted a single time. The rearrangement links TRBV19 to TRBJ1-2; perhaps TRBD1 as D (5 bases). This CDR3 region has 13 residues. The germline CDR1 and CDR2 sequences are LNHDA and SQIVND (reference sequence). The V gene lost 4 bases and the J gene lost 8 bases, with 14 bases spanning the gap. The CDR3 here is CASSKGASGGYTF. CDR3 nucleotide sequence: TGTGCCAGTAGTAAAGGGGCGTCAGGAGGCTACACCTTC.

Of note for this clone: The identical CDR3 is also encoded by other nucleotide sequences in the sample. The chain couples TRBV7-9 to TRBJ1-2; D not certain. The CDR3 consists of 12 residues. Per germline, CDR1 SEHNR and CDR2 FQNEAQ (reference sequence). The V gene lost 1 base and the J gene lost 5 bases, with 5 bases spanning the gap. The chain's CDR3 is CASSLGGYGYTF. The CDR3 coding sequence is TGTGCCAGCAGCTTAGGAGGGTATGGCTACACCTTC.

V gene TRBV5-1 combines with J gene TRBJ2-1; 7 bases are shared with TRBD1. This CDR3 is 14 amino acids long. Germline V gives CDR1 SGHRS, CDR2 YFSETQ. The ends lost 4 bases at V and 7 bases at J; junction bases unmatched: 8. CDR3 sequence: CASSQGQLSNEQFF. CDR3 nucleotide sequence: TGCGCCAGCAGCCAGGGACAGCTATCTAATGAGCAGTTCTTC. Full variable domain (remainder filled in from reference TRBV5-1 and TRBJ2-1): KAGVTQTPRYLIKTRGQQVTLSCSPISGHRSVSWYQQTPGQGLQFLFEYFSETQRNKGNFPGRFSGRQFSNSRSEMNVSTLELGDSALYLCASSQGQLSNEQFFGPGTRLTVL.

The V and J genes are TRBV18 and TRBJ1-1; D is unclear. The CDR3 contains 15 residues. Trimming removed 3 bases from V and 1 base from J, with 12 bases in between. Germline-derived CDR1 and CDR2 are KGHSH and LQKENI. This chain's CDR3 is CASSPLSVQNTEAFF. The CDR3 DNA is TGTGCCAGCTCACCCCTCTCGGTCCAGAACACTGAAGCTTTCTTT.

V and J are TRBV27 and TRBJ1-5; D not certain. The germline CDR1 and CDR2 sequences are MNHEY and SMNVEV (reference sequence). Trimming stripped 4 bases from V and 1 base from J, with 2 bases between. The CDR3 is 12 amino acids. The CDR3 bases are TGTGCCAGCAGTTGGAGCAATCAGCCCCAGCATTTT. It codes for CASSWSNQPQHF.

This rearrangement joins TRBV15 to TRBJ2-3; 12 nucleotides agree with TRBD2. CDR1 is LNHNV and CDR2 is YYDKDF in the germline V gene (reference sequence). Trimming cost V 5 bases and J 3 bases; bases outside gene matches: 12. The CDR3 covers 18 residues. CDR3 region: CATSGASGGAKLTDTQYF. The CDR3 DNA is TGTGCCACCAGCGGGGCTAGCGGGGGGGCCAAGTTAACAGATACGCAGTATTTT.

The gene calls are TRBV28 and TRBJ1-2, with D maybe TRBD1 (5 bases). The CDR3 has 17 amino acids. The V end lost 3 bases, the J end lost 5 bases, and 22 bases lay between the germline ends. Germline assignment: CDR1 MDHEN and CDR2 SYDVKM. The CDR3 here is CASSLAGTLGAGYGYTF. The CDR3 DNA is TGTGCCAGCAGTTTGGCCGGGACGCTTGGTGCGGGATATGGCTACACCTTC.

V usage is TRBV2 and J usage is TRBJ1-4, with a tentative D call TRBD1 (6 bases). Trimming cost V 8 bases and J 3 bases, with 16 bases left between them. CDR3 length: 15 amino acids. From germline, CDR1 is SNHLY and CDR2 FYNNEI. In nucleotides, the CDR3 is TGTGCCAGCCACAGAGAAAGGGGGGCTAATGAAAAACTGTTTTTT. Translated: CASHRERGANEKLFF.

The CDR3 spells CASSVAPTETYEQYF. In DNA, the CDR3 is TGTGCCAGCAGCGTAGCCCCGACGGAGACCTACGAGCAGTACTTC. The rearrangement links TRBV9 to TRBJ2-7; no definite D call. Deletions cut 0 bases from V and 2 bases from J, with 12 bases between. The CDR3 totals 15 residues. The germline V gene encodes CDR1 SGDLS and CDR2 YYNGEE.